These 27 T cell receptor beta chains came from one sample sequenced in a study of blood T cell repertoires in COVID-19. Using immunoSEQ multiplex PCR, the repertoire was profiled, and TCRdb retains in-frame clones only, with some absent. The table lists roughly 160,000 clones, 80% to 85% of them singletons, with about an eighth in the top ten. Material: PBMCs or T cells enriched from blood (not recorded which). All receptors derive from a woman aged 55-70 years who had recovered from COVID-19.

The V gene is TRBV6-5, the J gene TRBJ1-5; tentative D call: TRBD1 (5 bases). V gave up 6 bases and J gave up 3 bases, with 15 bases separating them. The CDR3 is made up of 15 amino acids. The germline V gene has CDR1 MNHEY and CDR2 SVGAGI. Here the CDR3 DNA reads TGTGCCAGCAGCCCCCCTTCAGGGTCCAATCAGCCCCAGCATTTT. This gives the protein CASSPPSGSNQPQHF.

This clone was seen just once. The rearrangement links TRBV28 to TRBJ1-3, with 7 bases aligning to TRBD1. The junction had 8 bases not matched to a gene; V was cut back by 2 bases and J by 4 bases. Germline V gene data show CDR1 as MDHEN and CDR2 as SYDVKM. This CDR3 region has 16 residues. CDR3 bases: TGTGCCAGCAGTTTAATCCCAGGGGGTGTAGGAAACACCATATATTTT. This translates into CASSLIPGGVGNTIYF.

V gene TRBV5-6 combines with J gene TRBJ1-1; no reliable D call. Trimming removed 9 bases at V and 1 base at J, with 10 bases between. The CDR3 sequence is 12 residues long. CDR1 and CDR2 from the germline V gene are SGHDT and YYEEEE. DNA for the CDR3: TGTGCCACCACTCGGGGGAACACTGAAGCTTTCTTT. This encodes CATTRGNTEAFF.

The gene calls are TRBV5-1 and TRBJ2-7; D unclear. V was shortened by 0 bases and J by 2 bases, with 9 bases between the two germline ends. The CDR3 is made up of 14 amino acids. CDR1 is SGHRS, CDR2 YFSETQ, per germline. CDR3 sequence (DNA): TGCGCCAGCAGCTTGGCGGCAGGAACCTACGAGCAGTACTTC. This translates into CASSLAAGTYEQYF.

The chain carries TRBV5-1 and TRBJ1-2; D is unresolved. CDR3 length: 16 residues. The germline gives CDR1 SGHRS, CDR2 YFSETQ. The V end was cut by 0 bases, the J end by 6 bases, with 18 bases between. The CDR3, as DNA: TGCGCCAGCAGCTTGGACCAAATTGGTAGTTCGGATGGCTACACCTTC. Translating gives CASSLDQIGSSDGYTF.

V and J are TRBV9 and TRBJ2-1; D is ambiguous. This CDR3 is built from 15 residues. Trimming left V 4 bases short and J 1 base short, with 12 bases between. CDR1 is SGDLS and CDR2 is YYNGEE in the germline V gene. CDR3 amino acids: CASSPQVDSYNEQFF. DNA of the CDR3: TGTGCCAGCAGCCCTCAGGTAGATTCCTACAATGAGCAGTTCTTC.

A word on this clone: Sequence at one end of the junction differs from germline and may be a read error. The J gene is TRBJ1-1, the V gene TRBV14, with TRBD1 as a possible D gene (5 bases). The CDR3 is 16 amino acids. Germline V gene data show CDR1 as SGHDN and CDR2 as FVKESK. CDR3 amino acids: CASSQDTLWGVTEAFF. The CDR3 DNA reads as TGTGCCAGCAGTCAAGACACCCTCTGGGGGGTCACTGAAGCTTTCTTT.

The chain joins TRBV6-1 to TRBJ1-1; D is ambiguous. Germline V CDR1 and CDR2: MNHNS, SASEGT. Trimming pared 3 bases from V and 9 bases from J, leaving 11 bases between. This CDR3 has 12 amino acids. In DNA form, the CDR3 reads TGTGCCAGCAGTGATCCCCGTCTACAAGCTTTCTTT. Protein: CASSDPRLQAFF.

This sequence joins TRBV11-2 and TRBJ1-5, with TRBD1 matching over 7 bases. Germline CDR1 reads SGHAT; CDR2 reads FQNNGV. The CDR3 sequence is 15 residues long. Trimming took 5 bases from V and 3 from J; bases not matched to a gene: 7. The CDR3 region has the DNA TGTGCCAGCAGCCGGAGACAGGGCCACAATCAGCCCCAGCATTTT. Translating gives CASSRRQGHNQPQHF. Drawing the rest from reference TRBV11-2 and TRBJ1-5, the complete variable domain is EAGVAQSPRYKIIEKRQSVAFWCNPISGHATLYWYQQILGQGPKLLIQFQNNGVVDDSQLPKDRFSAERLKGVDSTLKIQPAKLEDSAVYLCASSRRQGHNQPQHFGDGTRLSIL.

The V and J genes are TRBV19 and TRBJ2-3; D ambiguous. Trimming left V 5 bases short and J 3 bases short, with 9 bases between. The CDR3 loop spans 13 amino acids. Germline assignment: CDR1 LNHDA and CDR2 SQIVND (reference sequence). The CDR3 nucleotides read TGTGCCAGTAGTGGGCAGGTGACAGATACGCAGTATTTT. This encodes CASSGQVTDTQYF.

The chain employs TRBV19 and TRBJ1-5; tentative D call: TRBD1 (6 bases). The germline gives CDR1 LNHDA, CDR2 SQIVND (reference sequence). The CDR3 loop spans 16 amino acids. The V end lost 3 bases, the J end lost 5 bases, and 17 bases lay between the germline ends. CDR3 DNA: TGTGCCAGTAGTATGAACCCGGGACACGAGTATCAGCCCCAGCATTTT. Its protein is CASSMNPGHEYQPQHF.

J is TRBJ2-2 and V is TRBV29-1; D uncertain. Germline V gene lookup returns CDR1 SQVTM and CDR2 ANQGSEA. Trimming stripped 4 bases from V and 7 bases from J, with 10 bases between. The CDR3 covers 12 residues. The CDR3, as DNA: TGCAGCGTTGGTGGAGATGGCGGGGAGCTGTTTTTT. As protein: CSVGGDGGELFF.

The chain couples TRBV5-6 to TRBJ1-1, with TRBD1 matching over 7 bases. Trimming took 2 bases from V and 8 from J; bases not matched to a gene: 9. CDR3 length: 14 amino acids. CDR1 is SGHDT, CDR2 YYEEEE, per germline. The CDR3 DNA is TGTGCCAGCAGCTTATACTACGGACAGGCCGAAGCTTTCTTT. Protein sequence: CASSLYYGQAEAFF. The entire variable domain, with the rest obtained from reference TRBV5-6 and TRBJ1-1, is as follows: DAGVTQSPTHLIKTRGQQVTLRCSPKSGHDTVSWYQQALGQGPQFIFQYYEEEERQRGNFPDRFSGHQFPNYSSELNVNALLLGDSALYLCASSLYYGQAEAFFGQGTRLTVV.

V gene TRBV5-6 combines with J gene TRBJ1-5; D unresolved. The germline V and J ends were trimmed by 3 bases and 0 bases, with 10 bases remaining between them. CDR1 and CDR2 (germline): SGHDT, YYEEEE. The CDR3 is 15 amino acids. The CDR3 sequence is CASSSEGYSNQPQHF. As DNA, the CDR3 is TGTGCCAGCAGCTCGGAGGGTTATAGCAATCAGCCCCAGCATTTT.

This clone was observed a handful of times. CDR3 amino acids: CASSDDRDGQPQHF. The DNA of the CDR3 is TGCGCCAGCAGTGATGACAGGGACGGTCAGCCCCAGCATTTT. V and J are TRBV10-2 and TRBJ1-5; TRBD1 aligns across 7 bases. The CDR3 sequence is 14 residues long. The germline V gene has CDR1 WSHSY and CDR2 SAAADI. V lost 3 bases, J lost 6 bases, and 5 bases stayed unmatched.

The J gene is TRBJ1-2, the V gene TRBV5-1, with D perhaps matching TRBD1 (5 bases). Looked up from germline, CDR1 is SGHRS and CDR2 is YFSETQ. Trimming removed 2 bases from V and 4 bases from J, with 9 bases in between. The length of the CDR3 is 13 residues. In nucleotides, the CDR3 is TGCGCCAGCAGCTTTGACAGACTCTATGGCTACACCTTC. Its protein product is CASSFDRLYGYTF.

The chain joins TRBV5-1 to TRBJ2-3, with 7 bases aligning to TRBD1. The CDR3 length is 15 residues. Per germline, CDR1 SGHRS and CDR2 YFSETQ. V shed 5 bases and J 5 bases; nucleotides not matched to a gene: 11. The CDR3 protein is CASRFSTGSEDTQYF. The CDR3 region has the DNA TGCGCCAGCAGGTTCTCGACAGGGAGTGAAGATACGCAGTATTTT.

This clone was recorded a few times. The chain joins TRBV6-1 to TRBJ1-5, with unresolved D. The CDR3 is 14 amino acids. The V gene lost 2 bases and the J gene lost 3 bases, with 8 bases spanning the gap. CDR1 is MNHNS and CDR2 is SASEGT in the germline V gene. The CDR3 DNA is TGTGCCAGCAGTGAACAGGCCTACAATCAGCCCCAGCATTTT. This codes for CASSEQAYNQPQHF.

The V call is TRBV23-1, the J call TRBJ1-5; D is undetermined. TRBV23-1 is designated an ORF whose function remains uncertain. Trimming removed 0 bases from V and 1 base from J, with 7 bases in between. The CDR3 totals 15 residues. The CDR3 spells CASSQSRESNQPQHF. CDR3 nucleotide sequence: TGCGCCAGCAGTCAATCGAGAGAGAGCAATCAGCCCCAGCATTTT.

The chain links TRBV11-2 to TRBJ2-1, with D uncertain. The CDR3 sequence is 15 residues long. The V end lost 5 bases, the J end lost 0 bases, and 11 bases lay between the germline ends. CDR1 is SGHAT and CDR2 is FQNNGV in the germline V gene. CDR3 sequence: CASSPRSSSYNEQFF. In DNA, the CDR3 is TGTGCCAGCAGCCCGAGATCGAGCTCCTACAATGAGCAGTTCTTC.

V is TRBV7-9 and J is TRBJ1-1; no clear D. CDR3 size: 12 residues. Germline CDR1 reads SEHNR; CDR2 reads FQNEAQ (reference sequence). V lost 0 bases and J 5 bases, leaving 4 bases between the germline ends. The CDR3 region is CASSLAGTEAFF. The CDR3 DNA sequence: TGTGCCAGCAGCTTAGCCGGGACTGAAGCTTTCTTT.

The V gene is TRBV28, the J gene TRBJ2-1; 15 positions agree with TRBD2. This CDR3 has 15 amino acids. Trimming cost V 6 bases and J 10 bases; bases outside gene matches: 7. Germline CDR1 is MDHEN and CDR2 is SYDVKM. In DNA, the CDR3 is TGTGCCAGCAGCCAAGGCGGGACTAGCGGGAGGGAGCAGTTCTTC. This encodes CASSQGGTSGREQFF.

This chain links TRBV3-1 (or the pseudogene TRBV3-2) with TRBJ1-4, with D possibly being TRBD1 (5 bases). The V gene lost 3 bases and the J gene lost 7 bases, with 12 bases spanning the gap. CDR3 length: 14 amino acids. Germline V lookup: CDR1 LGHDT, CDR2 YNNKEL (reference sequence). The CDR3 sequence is CASSQRAGGEKLFF. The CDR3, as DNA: TGTGCCAGCAGCCAGAGGGCCGGGGGTGAAAAACTGTTTTTT.

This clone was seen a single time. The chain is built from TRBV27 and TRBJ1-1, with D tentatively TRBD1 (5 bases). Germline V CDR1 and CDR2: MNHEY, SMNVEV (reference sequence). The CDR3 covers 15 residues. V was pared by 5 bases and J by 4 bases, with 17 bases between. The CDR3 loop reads CASSPAVRQTTEAFF. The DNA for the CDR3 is TGTGCCAGCAGTCCCGCCGTTAGACAGACCACTGAAGCTTTCTTT.

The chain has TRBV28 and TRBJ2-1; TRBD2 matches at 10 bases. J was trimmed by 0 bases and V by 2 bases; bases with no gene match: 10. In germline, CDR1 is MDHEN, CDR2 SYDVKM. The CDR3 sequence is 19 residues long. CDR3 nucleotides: TGTGCCAGCAGTTTACGAGCGGGAGGGTCCCGAAGCTCCTACAATGAGCAGTTCTTC. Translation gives CASSLRAGGSRSSYNEQFF.

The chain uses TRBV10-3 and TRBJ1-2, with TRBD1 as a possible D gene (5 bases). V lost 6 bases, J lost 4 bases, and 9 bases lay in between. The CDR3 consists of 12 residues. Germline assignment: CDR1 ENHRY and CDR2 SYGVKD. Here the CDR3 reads CAIRAGGYGYTF. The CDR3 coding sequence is TGTGCCATCAGGGCCGGGGGCTATGGCTACACCTTC.

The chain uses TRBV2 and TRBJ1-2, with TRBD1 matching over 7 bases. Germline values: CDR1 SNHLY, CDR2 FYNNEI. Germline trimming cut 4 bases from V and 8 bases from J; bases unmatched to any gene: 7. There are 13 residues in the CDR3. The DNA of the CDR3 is TGTGCCAGCAGTGCAGAGGGGGCGGGAGGCTACACCTTC. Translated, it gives CASSAEGAGGYTF.